The 16 T cell receptor beta chains in this list originate from one sample, sequenced in a study of vaccination effects on CD4 cells after COVID-19. Their antigen targets remain unknown. The authors isolated CD4+ T cells after around 10 days of culture. Here immunoSEQ multiplex PCR was the method, and the copy in TCRdb shows in-frame clones only, minus some. This table has around 45,000 clones, about 78% appearing once. Sequencing was performed on CD4+ T cells from PBMCs cultured without peptide, taken before COVID-19 vaccination. The receptors come from a human donor who had a prior SARS-CoV-2 infection.

The V gene is TRBV10-1, the J gene TRBJ2-1, with 9 bases identical to TRBD2. V lost 6 bases and J lost 5; bases outside the gene matches: 11. CDR1 is WNHNN and CDR2 is SYGVQD in the germline V gene (reference sequence). The CDR3 extends over 16 amino acids. This CDR3 reads CASRPVRRGGHNEQFF. CDR3 in DNA: TGCGCCAGCAGACCCGTACGGCGGGGGGGCCACAATGAGCAGTTCTTC.

The chain couples TRBV18 to TRBJ2-1; 15 bases fit TRBD2. Trimming cost V 2 bases and J 8 bases; bases outside gene matches: 7. The CDR3 runs 17 residues. CDR1 is KGHSH and CDR2 is LQKENI in the germline V gene. The CDR3 loop is CASSPRGLAGGSDEQFF. The CDR3 DNA is TGTGCCAGCTCACCAAGGGGACTAGCGGGAGGATCCGATGAGCAGTTCTTC.

There are a few counts of this clone. The rearrangement joins TRBV9 to TRBJ2-7; 8 nucleotides line up with TRBD2. The CDR3 consists of 15 residues. Germline V gives CDR1 SGDLS, CDR2 YYNGEE. J gave up 5 bases and V 4 bases, and 11 bases lay outside the gene matches. This chain's CDR3 is CASSKHSSGDNEQYF. CDR3 coding DNA: TGTGCCAGCAGCAAGCATAGTAGCGGGGACAACGAGCAGTACTTC.

Judged by abundance, this clone is medium-sized. This chain uses TRBV2 with TRBJ1-3, with 7 bases aligning to TRBD1. This CDR3 spans 14 amino acids. The ends lost 5 bases at V and 4 bases at J; junction bases unmatched: 5. Germline V gene sequence: CDR1 SNHLY, CDR2 FYNNEI. The CDR3 bases are TGTGCCAGCAGTTTACAGGGGCCGGGAAACACCATATATTTT. Residues: CASSLQGPGNTIYF.

In its sample, this clone was seen a few times. This chain joins TRBV2 and TRBJ2-5, with unresolved D. The CDR3 covers 14 residues. Trimming stripped 4 bases from V and 0 bases from J, with 9 bases between. Germline CDR1 reads SNHLY; CDR2 reads FYNNEI. CDR3 DNA sequence: TGTGCCAGCAGTGGCTTGGGGTACCAAGAGACCCAGTACTTC. Amino acid sequence: CASSGLGYQETQYF.

The chain has TRBV4-3 and TRBJ2-5; 15 nucleotides match TRBD2. The V and J ends lost 9 bases and 5 bases, in that order; junction bases with no gene match: 13. This CDR3 is built from 17 residues. The germline V gene has CDR1 LGHNA and CDR2 YSLEER. CDR3 nucleotides: TGCGCCAGTTGGACTAGCGGGAGGGCCCTTAGGGGGGAGACCCAGTACTTC. It yields the protein CASWTSGRALRGETQYF.

V gene TRBV9 combines with J gene TRBJ2-1; 11 bases match TRBD2. The CDR3 extends over 18 amino acids. V shed 0 bases, J shed 0 bases, and the junction held 5 bases outside the gene matches. Germline V gene data show CDR1 as SGDLS and CDR2 as YYNGEE. CDR3 amino acids: CASSVGLAGPSSYNEQFF. Here the CDR3 DNA reads TGTGCCAGCAGCGTAGGACTAGCGGGGCCGAGCTCCTACAATGAGCAGTTCTTC.

This clone has a single count. The junction does not match germline at one end; this may be a read error. This chain connects TRBV7-7 to TRBJ2-7, with 9 bases that match TRBD2. The CDR3 is 16 amino acids. Germline V gene sequence: CDR1 SSHAT, CDR2 FNYEAQ (reference sequence). CDR3 in amino acids: CASSLVAGEQDYEQYF. In DNA form, the CDR3 reads TGTGCTAGCAGCTTAGTAGCGGGAGAACAAGACTACGAGCAGTACTTC.

The chain links TRBV18 to TRBJ2-5, with 11 bases fitting TRBD2. CDR3 length equals 16 residues. Germline values: CDR1 KGHSH, CDR2 LQKENI. V was clipped by 0 bases and J by 4 bases; unmatched bases: 4. CDR3 coding DNA: TGTGCCAGCTCACCACCGAGGCTAGCGGGGGGAGAGACCCAGTACTTC. Protein product: CASSPPRLAGGETQYF.

V gene TRBV5-1 combines with J gene TRBJ2-5, with TRBD1 matching 9 bases. Germline assignment: CDR1 SGHRS and CDR2 YFSETQ. The CDR3 consists of 16 residues. Trimming cost V 3 bases and J 3 bases; bases outside gene matches: 9. The CDR3 sequence: CASSYQGTGNEETQYF. In DNA form, the CDR3 reads TGCGCCAGCAGCTACCAGGGGACAGGGAATGAAGAGACCCAGTACTTC.

The rearrangement uses TRBV9 and TRBJ1-3; D is undetermined. V lost 5 bases, J lost 0 bases, and 3 bases lay in between. The germline V gene has CDR1 SGDLS and CDR2 YYNGEE. The CDR3 extends over 12 amino acids. The DNA of the CDR3 is TGTGCCAGCAGTAACTCTGGAAACACCATATATTTT. Its protein is CASSNSGNTIYF.

The sample holds a few counts of this clone. The gene calls are TRBV7-9 and TRBJ1-6; D call uncertain. From germline, CDR1 is SEHNR and CDR2 FQNEAQ (reference sequence). This CDR3 spans 13 amino acids. V dropped 6 bases and J dropped 6 bases, with 9 bases sitting between them. In DNA form, the CDR3 reads TGTGCCAGCAGAGGCCTTCTTAATTCACCCCTCCACTTT. Amino acids: CASRGLLNSPLHF.

The V call is TRBV25-1, the J call TRBJ2-5; D is possibly TRBD2 (5 bases). The length of the CDR3 is 12 residues. V was cut by 6 bases and J by 2 bases, with 7 bases left in between. Germline CDR1 MGHDK, CDR2 SYGVNS. CDR3 DNA sequence: TGTGCCAGCAGAAGAGGGCAAGAGACCCAGTACTTC. This sequence encodes CASRRGQETQYF.

V is TRBV10-1 and J is TRBJ2-5; TRBD2 matches 11 bases. Germline V gene sequence: CDR1 WNHNN, CDR2 SYGVQD (reference sequence). Trimming took 6 bases from V and 1 from J; bases not matched to a gene: 10. The CDR3 contains 17 residues. CDR3 sequence (DNA): TGCGCCAGCAGGACCTTACTAGCGGGGGACCTCCAAGAGACCCAGTACTTC. Protein: CASRTLLAGDLQETQYF.

The chain employs TRBV28 and TRBJ1-1, with D unresolved. The CDR3 runs 14 residues. CDR1 MDHEN and CDR2 SYDVKM come from the germline V gene. Trimming took off 7 bases at V and 3 bases at J, with 15 bases between the two ends. CDR3 coding DNA: TGTGCCAGCACCCCAGGCAGTCTCTACACTGAAGCTTTCTTT. This gives the protein CASTPGSLYTEAFF.

The V gene is TRBV18, the J gene TRBJ1-3; D ambiguous. The germline V gene has CDR1 KGHSH and CDR2 LQKENI. V was pared by 1 base and J by 4 bases, with 5 bases between. CDR3 length: 13 residues. This chain's CDR3 is CASSPLRGNTIYF. CDR3 nucleotide sequence: TGTGCCAGCTCACCACTCAGGGGAAACACCATATATTTT. Complete variable domain (other parts from reference TRBV18 and TRBJ1-3): NAGVMQNPRHLVRRRGQEARLRCSPMKGHSHVYWYRQLPEEGLKFMVYLQKENIIDESGMPKERFSAEFPKEGPSILRIQQVVRGDSAAYFCASSPLRGNTIYFGEGSWLTVV.